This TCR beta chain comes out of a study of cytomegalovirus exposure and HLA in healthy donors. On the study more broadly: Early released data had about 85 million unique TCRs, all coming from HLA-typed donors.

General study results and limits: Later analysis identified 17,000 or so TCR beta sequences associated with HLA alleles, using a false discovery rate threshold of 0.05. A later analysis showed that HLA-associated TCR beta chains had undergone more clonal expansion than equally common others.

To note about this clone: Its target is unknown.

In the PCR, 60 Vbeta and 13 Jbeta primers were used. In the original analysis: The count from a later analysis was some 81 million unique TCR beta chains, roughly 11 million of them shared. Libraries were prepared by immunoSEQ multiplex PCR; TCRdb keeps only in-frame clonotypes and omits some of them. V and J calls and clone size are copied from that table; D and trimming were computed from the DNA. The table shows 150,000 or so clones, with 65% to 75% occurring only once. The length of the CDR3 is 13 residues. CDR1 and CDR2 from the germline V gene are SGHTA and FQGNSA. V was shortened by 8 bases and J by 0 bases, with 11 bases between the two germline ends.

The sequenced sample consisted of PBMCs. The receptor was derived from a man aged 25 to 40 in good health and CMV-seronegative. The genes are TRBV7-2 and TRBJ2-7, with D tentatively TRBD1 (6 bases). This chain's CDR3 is CASEDRVSYEQYF. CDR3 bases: TGTGCCAGCGAGGACAGAGTCTCCTACGAGCAGTACTTC.